What follows are 32 T cell receptor beta chains derived from one specimen sequenced in a study of molecular identifiers for immune sequencing clone quantification. From the PCR reads, TCRdb called clonotypes with MiXCR, one entry per CDR3 protein. Here the sample spans a few hundred thousand distinct CDR3 sequences, about 25% being singletons. The sample taken for sequencing was naive CD8+ T cells from blood, with Jurkat cell RNA spiked in. The subset here: FACS-sorted CD8+CD4-CCR7+CD45RA+ naive T cells. The receptor source for this set is a human donor in good health. Some libraries in this study had Jurkat cell RNA spiked in.

This clonotype was picked up a small number of times. The rearrangement uses TRBV12-3 or TRBV12-4 and TRBJ1-1; D remains ambiguous. This CDR3 contains 14 residues. Trimming left V 3 bases short and J 0 bases short, with 8 bases between. The CDR3 coding sequence is TGTGCCAGCAGTTTGGCCTACCTGAACACTGAAGCTTTCTTT. Encoded protein: CASSLAYLNTEAFF.

This clonotype showed up just a few times. This sequence joins TRBV6-2 or TRBV6-3 and TRBJ2-3, with D unresolved. Between the trimmed V and J ends, which lost 5 bases and 6 bases, there was a span of 27 bases. CDR3 length equals 18 residues. Germline CDR1 is MNHEY and CDR2 is SVGEGT. CDR3 protein: CASSDVQPGSRGLDTQYF. DNA for the CDR3: TGTGCCAGCAGTGACGTCCAACCGGGCTCCCGAGGTTTGGATACGCAGTATTTT.

The chain joins TRBV3-1 to TRBJ1-2; no clear D gene. CDR3 size: 15 residues. Germline CDR1 LGHDT, CDR2 YNNKEL (reference sequence). Trimming stripped 5 bases from V and 0 bases from J, with 13 bases between. CDR3 nucleotides: TGTGCCAGCAGCACGCGGACGGGAGCTAACTATGGCTACACCTTC. Residues: CASSTRTGANYGYTF.

In its sample, this clonotype was seen a few times. One end of the junction is discordant with germline, which a read error may explain. V usage is TRBV28 and J usage is TRBJ2-3, with D maybe TRBD1 (5 bases). The CDR3 is made up of 12 amino acids. In germline, CDR1 is MDHEN, CDR2 SYDVKM. The CDR3 sequence is CASSLTVDTRYF. The CDR3 DNA sequence: TGTGCCAGCAGTTTGACAGTAGATACGCGGTATTTT.

The sample holds one count of this clonotype. A much larger clone is a single base away; this may be a read error. The chain joins TRBV28 to TRBJ2-7, with a weak D call TRBD2 (5 bases). Germline CDR1 is MDHEN and CDR2 is SYDVKM. CDR3 length equals 13 residues. The CDR3 reads CASEGLNSYGQYF. The CDR3 DNA reads TGTGCCAGCGAGGGCCTGAACTCCTACGGGCAGTACTTC.

This clonotype occurred a few times. The rearrangement joins TRBV3-1 to TRBJ2-7; D is possibly TRBD1 (5 bases). The CDR3 length is 15 residues. Trimming stripped 0 bases from V and 5 bases from J, with 14 bases between. Germline V lookup: CDR1 LGHDT, CDR2 YNNKEL (reference sequence). CDR3 sequence (DNA): TGTGCCAGCAGCCAAGAAGGCCAGGGCTGGCACGAGCAGTACTTC. Translation: CASSQEGQGWHEQYF.

V gene TRBV25-1 combines with J gene TRBJ2-1; D is possibly TRBD1 (5 bases). Germline CDR1 is MGHDK and CDR2 is SYGVNS. The germline V and J ends were trimmed by 4 bases and 2 bases, with 9 bases remaining between them. The CDR3 totals 14 residues. The CDR3 DNA reads TGTGCCAGCAGTGTGACAGATGCCTACAATGAGCAGTTCTTC. Encoded protein: CASSVTDAYNEQFF. Full variable domain (missing parts from reference TRBV25-1 and TRBJ2-1): EADIYQTPRYLVIGTGKKITLECSQTMGHDKMYWYQQDPGMELHLIHYSYGVNSTEKGDLSSESTVSRIRTEHFPLTLESARPSHTSQYLCASSVTDAYNEQFFGPGTRLTVL.

This clonotype was observed a few times. V usage is TRBV13 and J usage is TRBJ1-1; D is possibly TRBD1 (6 bases). The CDR3 spans 14 residues. Deletions cut 1 base from V and 4 bases from J, with 10 bases between. Germline V gene sequence: CDR1 PRHDT, CDR2 FYEKMQ (reference sequence). CDR3 nucleotides: TGTGCCAGCAGCTTAGAGGGGGGGTTCACTGAAGCTTTCTTT. This encodes CASSLEGGFTEAFF.

This clonotype was observed a handful of times. This chain links TRBV3-1 with TRBJ2-1; D perhaps matches TRBD2 (6 bases). Trimming took 1 base from V and 7 from J, leaving 14 bases between them. CDR3 length equals 15 residues. The germline V gene has CDR1 LGHDT and CDR2 YNNKEL (reference sequence). The CDR3 nucleotides read TGTGCCAGCAGCCAAGTAGCGGATCCGCTAAATGAGCAGTTCTTC. Its translation is CASSQVADPLNEQFF.

In this sample, this clonotype turned up many times. The chain uses TRBV27 and TRBJ1-5, with a weak D call TRBD1 (5 bases). Germline assignment: CDR1 MNHEY and CDR2 SMNVEV (reference sequence). The V gene lost 5 bases and the J gene lost 6 bases, with 11 bases spanning the gap. The length of the CDR3 is 13 residues. CDR3 DNA: TGTGCCAGCAGTCCGTCAACAGGTCAGCCCCAGCATTTT. This sequence encodes CASSPSTGQPQHF.

This clonotype was counted ten times or more. As DNA, the CDR3 is TGTGCCAGCAGCGGGGAAGGGAATAGCAATCAGCCCCAGCATTTT. Its translation is CASSGEGNSNQPQHF. The chain has TRBV9 and TRBJ1-5; no clear D. Trimming shortened V by 3 bases and J by 0 bases, and 10 bases separated the two germline ends. This CDR3 region has 15 residues. From germline, CDR1 is SGDLS and CDR2 YYNGEE.

This clonotype was recorded many times. The genes are TRBV2 and TRBJ2-5, with 9 bases identical to TRBD2. Germline values: CDR1 SNHLY, CDR2 FYNNEI. The CDR3 contains 13 residues. The V gene end was trimmed by 6 bases and the J gene end by 5 bases; junction bases not matched to a gene: 4. CDR3 coding DNA: TGTGCCAGCAGGGGACTAGCTAGCGAGACCCAGTACTTC. This sequence encodes CASRGLASETQYF.

This clonotype was counted at least ten times. This chain uses TRBV6-5 with TRBJ1-1; D not resolved. The CDR3 loop spans 13 amino acids. Trimming shortened V by 2 bases and J by 0 bases, and 4 bases separated the two germline ends. Per germline, CDR1 MNHEY and CDR2 SVGAGI. The DNA for the CDR3 is TGTGCCAGCAGTTACCGGTTGAACACTGAAGCTTTCTTT. It yields the protein CASSYRLNTEAFF.

This clonotype was seen only a few times. V and J are TRBV4-3 and TRBJ1-5, with D possibly being TRBD1 (5 bases). The ends were cut back, 3 bases at V and 6 bases at J, with 9 bases in the middle. Germline CDR1 and CDR2: LGHNA and YSLEER. This CDR3 spans 13 amino acids. The CDR3 sequence is CASSQGVGQPQHF. In nucleotides, the CDR3 is TGCGCCAGCAGCCAGGGGGTGGGTCAGCCCCAGCATTTT.

This clonotype was counted ten times or more. This chain connects TRBV29-1 to TRBJ1-1; unclear D gene. Looked up from germline, CDR1 is SQVTM and CDR2 is ANQGSEA. V lost 4 bases, J lost 5 bases, and 5 bases lay in between. CDR3 length equals 10 residues. The chain's CDR3 is CSVVATEAFF. CDR3 DNA sequence: TGCAGCGTTGTAGCTACTGAAGCTTTCTTT.

This clonotype was found once. It may be a read error: a sequence one base away is much more abundant. This rearrangement joins TRBV10-3 to TRBJ2-6; D gene ambiguous. V lost 4 bases and J lost 0, with 7 bases in between. CDR1 ENHRY and CDR2 SYGVKD come from the germline V gene. The CDR3 length is 15 residues. The CDR3 sequence is CAISAPPSGANVLTF. CDR3 coding DNA: TGTGCCATCAGTGCCCCGCCCTCTGGGGCCAACGTCCTGACTTTC.

In the case of this clonotype: One end of the junction does not line up with germline, which may come from a read error. The rearrangement links TRBV5-1 to TRBJ1-5; the D is unclear. The germline V gene has CDR1 SGHRS and CDR2 YFSETQ. The CDR3 runs 13 residues. The CDR3 is CAGSLGGNQPQHF. DNA for the CDR3: TGCGCCGGCAGCTTGGGTGGAAATCAGCCCCAGCATTTT.

Points on this clonotype: A read error may account for a junction end that differs from germline. The genes are TRBV4-3 and TRBJ1-1, with D possibly being TRBD1 (6 bases). This CDR3 region has 14 residues. Germline V gives CDR1 LGHNA, CDR2 YSLEER. As DNA, the CDR3 is TGCGCCAGCCGCCAAGACCCCGGGGGCCCTGAAGCTTTCTTT. Translation: CASRQDPGGPEAFF.

As regards this clonotype: The junction departs from germline at one end; a sequencing error may be responsible. CDR3 residues: CASSLVGTWAYF. The CDR3 nucleotides are TGTGCCAGCAGCTTAGTCGGGACTTGGGCGTACTTC. The V gene is TRBV7-2, the J gene TRBJ2-1, with D possibly being TRBD2 (6 bases). The CDR3 is made up of 12 amino acids. Germline V CDR1 and CDR2: SGHTA, FQGNSA.

This clonotype was counted ten times or more. CDR3 amino acids: CSADGAGGLNTQYF. For the CDR3, the DNA is TGCAGTGCTGATGGGGCGGGGGGGCTGAATACGCAGTATTTT. The chain carries TRBV20-1 and TRBJ2-3; 9 nucleotides agree with TRBD2. The V and J ends lost 5 bases and 7 bases, in that order; junction bases with no gene match: 10. Germline CDR1 reads DFQATT; CDR2 reads SNEGSKA (reference sequence). CDR3 length: 14 amino acids.

Comment on this clonotype: A much larger clonotype is one base distant, so this may be a read error. The CDR3 ends on some other residue instead of the conserved phenylalanine or tryptophan, so this is likely a read error. The chain couples TRBV4-3 to TRBJ1-5; TRBD1 matches at 7 bases. Germline values: CDR1 LGHNA, CDR2 YSLEER. Unmatched junction bases numbered 4, after V lost 2 bases and J lost 6 bases. This CDR3 region has 14 residues. This CDR3 reads CASSQNRGSQPQHL. The CDR3 DNA reads TGCGCCAGCAGCCAAAACAGGGGAAGTCAGCCCCAGCATCTT.

Details on this clonotype: A read error may be the cause here, since a much bigger clone is one base away. This CDR3 is missing its conserved last phenylalanine or tryptophan, likely due to a read error. This chain connects TRBV29-1 to TRBJ2-7; D is possibly TRBD2 (6 bases). Germline lookup yields CDR1 SQVTM and CDR2 ANQGSEA. The CDR3 spans 12 residues. V shed 0 bases and J shed 5 bases, with 8 bases lying between them. Here the CDR3 reads CSVEDGGNEQYS. The DNA of the CDR3 is TGCAGCGTTGAAGATGGAGGGAACGAGCAGTACTCC.

As for this clonotype: With a much larger clone just one base away, this may be a read error. The rearrangement uses TRBV9 and TRBJ2-4; the D is unclear. Germline values: CDR1 SGDLS, CDR2 YYNGEE. The CDR3 has 16 amino acids. The CDR3 region has the DNA TGTGCCAGCAGCGTGGCTCCGGGTCAAGCCAAAAACACTCAGTACTTC. This translates into CASSVAPGQAKNTQYF.

In this sample, this clonotype turned up many times. This rearrangement joins TRBV28 to TRBJ2-3; 8 bases fit TRBD1. The CDR3 is made up of 13 amino acids. With 6 bases clipped from V and 9 bases from J, the junction kept 8 bases outside the gene matches. CDR1 and CDR2 (germline): MDHEN, SYDVKM. DNA of the CDR3: TGTGCCAGCAGGCCCGACTCAGGGGGCACGCAGTATTTT. Amino acids: CASRPDSGGTQYF.

This chain joins TRBV5-1 and TRBJ2-3; D is uncertain. Looked up from germline, CDR1 is SGHRS and CDR2 is YFSETQ. CDR3 length: 14 amino acids. The V end was cut by 4 bases, the J end by 2 bases, with 11 bases between. CDR3 DNA sequence: TGCGCCAGCAGCCCTGGGCCCGTCACAGATACGCAGTATTTT. Translating gives CASSPGPVTDTQYF.

This clonotype was recorded many times. The V and J genes are TRBV28 and TRBJ2-7; maybe TRBD2 (7 bases). V lost 4 bases, J lost 7 bases, and 11 bases lay in between. The length of the CDR3 is 12 residues. The V gene's germline CDR1 is MDHEN and CDR2 SYDVKM. This CDR3 reads CASSWGGGEQYF. The CDR3, as DNA: TGTGCCAGCAGTTGGGGGGGCGGTGAGCAGTACTTC. Looking up the rest from reference TRBV28 and TRBJ2-7 gives the full variable domain: DVKVTQSSRYLVKRTGEKVFLECVQDMDHENMFWYRQDPGLGLRLIYFSYDVKMKEKGDIPEGYSVSREKKERFSLILESASTNQTSMYLCASSWGGGEQYFGPGTRLTVT.

This clonotype was detected ten times or more. The chain carries TRBV20-1 and TRBJ1-1; D is uncertain. The germline V and J ends were trimmed by 1 base and 5 bases, with 11 bases remaining between them. Germline V gives CDR1 DFQATT, CDR2 SNEGSKA (reference sequence). The CDR3 is 13 residues long. The CDR3 loop is CSARVWTGTEAFF. The CDR3, as DNA: TGCAGTGCTAGAGTGTGGACGGGGACTGAAGCTTTCTTT.

This clonotype was picked up many times. This sequence joins TRBV12-3 or TRBV12-4 and TRBJ2-6; TRBD1 is a possible D gene (5 bases). Trimming took off 7 bases at V and 4 bases at J, with 11 bases between the two ends. The CDR3 totals 14 residues. The CDR3 spells CASTQGWGANVLTF. The CDR3 region has the DNA TGTGCCAGCACCCAGGGTTGGGGGGCCAACGTCCTGACTTTC.

CDR3 coding DNA: TGTGCCAGCAGCTTAGCACTAGCGGGAGGGCCCTCAGATACGCAGTATTTT. Translating gives CASSLALAGGPSDTQYF. V is TRBV13 and J is TRBJ2-3; 13 bases are a match to TRBD2. V shed 1 base, J shed 4 bases, and the junction held 5 bases outside the gene matches. Germline loops: CDR1 PRHDT, CDR2 FYEKMQ (reference sequence). This CDR3 spans 17 amino acids.

This clonotype was counted at least ten times. J is TRBJ2-2 and V is TRBV24-1; D gene uncertain. CDR3 length: 13 residues. CDR1 and CDR2 (germline): KGHDR, SFDVKD. Trimming took off 4 bases at V and 3 bases at J, with 5 bases between the two ends. The CDR3 coding sequence is TGTGCCACCAGTGAAGACCACACCGGGGAGCTGTTTTTT. This translates into CATSEDHTGELFF.

This clonotype was counted many times. This chain links TRBV28 with TRBJ1-1; 7 bases are a match to TRBD1. V was pared by 5 bases and J by 5 bases, with 8 bases of the junction left unmatched. CDR1 is MDHEN, CDR2 SYDVKM, per germline. The CDR3 consists of 14 residues. The CDR3 sequence: CASSKSTGWTEAFF. In DNA, the CDR3 is TGTGCCAGCAGTAAATCGACAGGGTGGACTGAAGCTTTCTTT.

This clonotype was observed a handful of times. The V call is TRBV27, the J call TRBJ1-4; D may be TRBD1 (6 bases). This CDR3 is 17 amino acids long. Germline CDR1 reads MNHEY; CDR2 reads SMNVEV (reference sequence). V was shortened by 2 bases and J by 7 bases, with 20 bases between the two germline ends. The CDR3 DNA reads as TGTGCCAGCAGTTTACTCCAACCAAGGGGGGCGGCTGAAAAACTGTTTTTT. It translates to CASSLLQPRGAAEKLFF.